This T cell receptor (beta chain) was obtained from a study of T cell repertoires in cytomegalovirus infection. Study-level information: Signatures in public TCR beta sequences pointed to both CMV infection and matching HLA type.

TCRdb fed the reads into MiXCR, producing one record per CDR3 protein. The table shows 300,000 to 400,000 distinct CDR3 sequences, with about 29% occurring only once. Comment on this clonotype: The antigen remains unidentified.

General study results and limits: The ex vivo response showed dominance by HLA-C-restricted CMV-specific TCR beta clonotypes.

The CDR3 contains 13 residues. Germline assignment: CDR1 MNHEY and CDR2 SMNVEV (reference sequence). The V end lost 6 bases, the J end lost 3 bases, and 11 bases lay between the germline ends. The V call is TRBV27, the J call TRBJ1-2; D is ambiguous. This clonotype originated in a human donor in good health (CMV status not recorded). Some clones in this sample may be carry-over from other donors' samples. The sample here was cultured PBMCs, taken from culture after CMV antigen stimulation. The CDR3 protein is CASSSNRHYGYTF. In DNA form, the CDR3 reads TGTGCCAGCAGCTCCAATCGTCACTATGGCTACACCTTC.